The TCR beta chain described here comes from a study of blood T cell repertoires in COVID-19. Study details: There were acute and convalescent COVID-19 samples, and they came from the United States, Italy and Spain. T cells, B-cell-depleted T cells, or PBMCs supplied cDNA or gDNA.

Authors' analysis steps: It was from reference gene primer amplification that nucleated cell counts were estimated. Clones were read by immunoSEQ multiplex PCR, and TCRdb kept only the in-frame ones, dropping some. V, J and clone size reflect that table, while D and trimming were determined from the DNA. Of 120,000 to 150,000 clones in the sample, approximately 90% were seen once. The Seattle patients, enrolled during active infection, were followed longitudinally. CDR1 and CDR2 from the germline V gene are LGHNA and YSLEER. This CDR3 is built from 16 residues. With 0 bases removed from V and 7 bases from J, the gap between germline ends came to 18 bases.

The TCR comes from a man aged 18 to 30 with COVID-19, enrolled during active disease. The genes are TRBV4-3 and TRBJ1-1; maybe TRBD1 (5 bases). Sequencing was done on a sample of peripheral blood. The CDR3 DNA sequence: TGCGCCAGCAGCCAAGAATGGTCAGGGAGGTTCCTTGAAGCTTTCTTT. Amino acid sequence: CASSQEWSGRFLEAFF.